This T cell receptor (beta chain) was identified in a study of T-cell memory formation after mild COVID-19. The study, taken as a whole, reports: The appearance of some responding clones in pre-infection memory suggested that cross-reactive memory joined. Later expanders leaned CD4+, whereas day 15 to 85 contracting clones were balanced CD4/CD8.

Germline CDR1 and CDR2: MNHNY and SVGAGI (reference sequence). The V gene lost 6 bases and the J gene lost 5 bases, with 28 bases spanning the gap. This CDR3 is 18 amino acids long. A single record per CDR3 protein comes from TCRdb applying MiXCR to the 5' RACE reads. This table has approximately 440,000 distinct CDR3 sequences, 20% appearing once. This clonotype has just a few counts. Its matching antigen is unknown. The sequence was collected from an adult woman who had mild COVID-19 (a few samples of this study predate the infection). Cell type and time point are not known. The rearrangement joins TRBV6-6 to TRBJ1-2, with D perhaps matching TRBD1 (5 bases). The sequenced material came from PBMCs or a T cell subset sorted from them (not recorded which). The CDR3 DNA is TGTGCCAGCAGGGACGCTCCCGGGACCTTTCTGGGCGCGTATGGCTACACCTTC. Translating gives CASRDAPGTFLGAYGYTF.